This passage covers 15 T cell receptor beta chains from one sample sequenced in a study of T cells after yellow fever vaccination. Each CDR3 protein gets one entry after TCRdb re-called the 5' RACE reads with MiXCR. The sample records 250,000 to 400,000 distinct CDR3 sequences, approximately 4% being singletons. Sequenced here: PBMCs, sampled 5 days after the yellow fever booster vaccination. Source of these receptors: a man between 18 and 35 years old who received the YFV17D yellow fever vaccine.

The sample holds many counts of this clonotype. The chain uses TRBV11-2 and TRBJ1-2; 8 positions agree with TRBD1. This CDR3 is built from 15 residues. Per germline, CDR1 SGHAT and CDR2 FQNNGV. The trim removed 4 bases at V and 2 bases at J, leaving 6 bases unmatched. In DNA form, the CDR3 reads TGTGCCAGCAGCTCGATCCGGACAGGGAACTATGGCTACACCTTC. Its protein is CASSSIRTGNYGYTF.

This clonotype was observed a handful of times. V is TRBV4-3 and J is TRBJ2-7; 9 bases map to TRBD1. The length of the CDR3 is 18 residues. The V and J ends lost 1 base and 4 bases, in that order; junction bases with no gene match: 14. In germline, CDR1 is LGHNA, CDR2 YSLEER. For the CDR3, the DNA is TGCGCCAGCAGCCAAGTTTGGTGCCCGGGGACAGGGTCGTACGAGCAGTACGTC. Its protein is CASSQVWCPGTGSYEQYV.

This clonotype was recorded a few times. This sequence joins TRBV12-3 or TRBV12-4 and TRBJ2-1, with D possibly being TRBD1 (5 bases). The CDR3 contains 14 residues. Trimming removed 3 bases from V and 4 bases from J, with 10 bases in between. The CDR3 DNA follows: TGTGCCAGCAGTTTGAGACAGTTATACAATGAGCAGTTCTTC. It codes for CASSLRQLYNEQFF.

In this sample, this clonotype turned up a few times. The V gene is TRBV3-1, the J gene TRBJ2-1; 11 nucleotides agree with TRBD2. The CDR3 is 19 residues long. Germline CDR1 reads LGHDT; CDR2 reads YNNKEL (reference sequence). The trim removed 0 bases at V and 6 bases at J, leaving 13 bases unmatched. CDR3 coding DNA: TGTGCCAGCAGCCAAGATTTAACTAGCGGGGGCGTGAGTGGCAATGAGCAGTTCTTC. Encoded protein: CASSQDLTSGGVSGNEQFF.

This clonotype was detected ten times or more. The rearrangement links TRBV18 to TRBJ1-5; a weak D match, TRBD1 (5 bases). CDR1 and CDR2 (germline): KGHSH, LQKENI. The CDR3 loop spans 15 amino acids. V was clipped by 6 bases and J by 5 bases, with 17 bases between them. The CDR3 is CASSLGRDPYQPQHF. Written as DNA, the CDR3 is TGTGCCAGCTCCCTGGGGAGGGACCCCTATCAGCCCCAGCATTTT. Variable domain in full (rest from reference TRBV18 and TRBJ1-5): NAGVMQNPRHLVRRRGQEARLRCSPMKGHSHVYWYRQLPEEGLKFMVYLQKENIIDESGMPKERFSAEFPKEGPSILRIQQVVRGDSAAYFCASSLGRDPYQPQHFGDGTRLSIL.

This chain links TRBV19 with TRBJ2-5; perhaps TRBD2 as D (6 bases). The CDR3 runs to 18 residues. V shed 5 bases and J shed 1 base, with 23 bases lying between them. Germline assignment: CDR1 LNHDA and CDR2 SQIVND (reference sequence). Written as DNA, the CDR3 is TGTGCCAGTAGTGAACGGGAGATAGGCCGACGATTCCAAGAGACCCAGTACTTC. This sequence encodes CASSEREIGRRFQETQYF.

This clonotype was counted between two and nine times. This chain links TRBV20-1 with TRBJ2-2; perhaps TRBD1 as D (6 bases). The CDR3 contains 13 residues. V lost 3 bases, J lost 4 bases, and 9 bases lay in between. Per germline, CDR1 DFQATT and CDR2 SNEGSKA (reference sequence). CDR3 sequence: CSARGQLTGELFF. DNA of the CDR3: TGCAGTGCTAGGGGACAACTCACCGGGGAGCTGTTTTTT.

In DNA form, the CDR3 reads TGTGCCAGCAGTTACATTGAGAATTCACCCCTCCACTTT. Translated, it gives CASSYIENSPLHF. The chain has TRBV6-2 or TRBV6-3 and TRBJ1-6; D ambiguous. Germline CDR1 reads MNHEY; CDR2 reads SVGEGT. V was cut by 2 bases and J by 7 bases, with 6 bases left in between. CDR3 length equals 13 residues.

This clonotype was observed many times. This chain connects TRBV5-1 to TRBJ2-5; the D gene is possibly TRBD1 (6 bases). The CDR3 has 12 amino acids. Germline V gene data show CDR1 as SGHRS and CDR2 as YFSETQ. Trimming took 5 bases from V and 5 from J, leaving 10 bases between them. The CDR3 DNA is TGCGCCAGCAGTGGGACACTTGAGACCCAGTACTTC. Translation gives CASSGTLETQYF.

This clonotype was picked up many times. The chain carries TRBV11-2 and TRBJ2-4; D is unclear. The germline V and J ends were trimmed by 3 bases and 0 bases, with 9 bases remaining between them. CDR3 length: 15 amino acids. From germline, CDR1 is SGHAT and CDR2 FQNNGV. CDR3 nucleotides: TGTGCCAGCAGCTTTGGGCAGCTAGCCAAAAACATTCAGTACTTC. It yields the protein CASSFGQLAKNIQYF.

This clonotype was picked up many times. CDR3: CASSPPGGSSYNEQFF. CDR3 coding DNA: TGTGCCAGCTCACCCCCTGGCGGAAGCTCCTACAATGAGCAGTTCTTC. The V gene is TRBV18, the J gene TRBJ2-1; D uncertain. Looked up from germline, CDR1 is KGHSH and CDR2 is LQKENI. Trimming shortened V by 3 bases and J by 0 bases, and 12 bases separated the two germline ends. This CDR3 is built from 16 residues.

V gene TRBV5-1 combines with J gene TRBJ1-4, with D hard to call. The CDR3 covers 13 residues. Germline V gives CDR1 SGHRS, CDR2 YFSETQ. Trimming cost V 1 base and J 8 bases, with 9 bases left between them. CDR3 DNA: TGCGCCAGCAGCTTGAAGCAGACGGAAAAACTGTTTTTT. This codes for CASSLKQTEKLFF.

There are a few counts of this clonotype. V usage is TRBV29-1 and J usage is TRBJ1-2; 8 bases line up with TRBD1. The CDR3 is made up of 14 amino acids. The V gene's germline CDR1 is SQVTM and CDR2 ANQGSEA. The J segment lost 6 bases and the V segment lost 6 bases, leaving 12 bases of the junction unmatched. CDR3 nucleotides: TGCAGCGTCCCGGGACAGGAGTTCATGCATGGCTACACCTTC. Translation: CSVPGQEFMHGYTF. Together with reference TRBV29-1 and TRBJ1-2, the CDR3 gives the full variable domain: SAVISQKPSRDICQRGTSLTIQCQVDSQVTMMFWYRQQPGQSLTLIATANQGSEATYESGFVIDKFPISRPNLTFSTLTVSNMSPEDSSIYLCSVPGQEFMHGYTFGSGTRLTVV.

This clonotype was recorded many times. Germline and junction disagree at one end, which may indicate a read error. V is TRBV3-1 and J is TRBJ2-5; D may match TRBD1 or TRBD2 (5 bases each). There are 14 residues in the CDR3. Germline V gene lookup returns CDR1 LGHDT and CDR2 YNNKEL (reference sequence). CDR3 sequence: CASSPSGTEETQHF. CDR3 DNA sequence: TGTGCCAGCAGCCCGTCCGGGACGGAGGAGACCCAGCACTTC.

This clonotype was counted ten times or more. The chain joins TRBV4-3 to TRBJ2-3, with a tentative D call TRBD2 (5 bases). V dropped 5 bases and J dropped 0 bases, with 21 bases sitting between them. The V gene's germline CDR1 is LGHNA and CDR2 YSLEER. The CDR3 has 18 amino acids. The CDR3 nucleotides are TGCGCCAGCAGCGCCCGGACTCAGCGGAGAGCTAGCACAGATACGCAGTATTTT. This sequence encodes CASSARTQRRASTDTQYF.